The rows below give T cell receptor beta chains drawn from one sample of a study of T-cell memory formation after mild COVID-19. TCRdb recomputed calls from the 5' RACE reads with MiXCR, one row per CDR3 protein. The data contain roughly 580,000 distinct CDR3 sequences, about 20% of them singletons. Sequencing was performed on PBMCs or a T cell subset sorted from them (not recorded which). The receptors here all came from an adult woman who had mild COVID-19 (a few samples of this study predate the infection). Cell type and time point are not known. Each CDR3 is given with its conserved first and last residue. The order of the fields is V gene, clone size, J gene, D gene, CDR3 DNA, CDR3 protein. The D gene is left open where the match is weak. Size values are once, few and many counts, or a class for expanded clones, and some rows have none.

V: TRBV2; size: NA; J: TRBJ2-2; D: NA; DNA: TGTGCCAGCAAACCGACTGTGAACACCGGGGAGCTGTTTTTT; CDR3: CASKPTVNTGELFF
V: TRBV4-2; size: NA; J: TRBJ2-5; D: TRBD2; DNA: TGTGCCAGCAGCCCCAGGACTAGCGGGGAATCCCAAGAGACCCAGTACTTC; CDR3: CASSPRTSGESQETQYF
V: TRBV5-1; size: NA; J: TRBJ1-3; D: NA; DNA: TGCGCCAGCAGCTTACAGGGTGATGGAAACACCATATATTTT; CDR3: CASSLQGDGNTIYF
V: TRBV12-3/TRBV12-4; size: NA; J: TRBJ1-2; D: TRBD1; DNA: TGTGCCAGCAGTTTAGCTCTTGTAATAAGACTCGACGGGACAGTAAGTGGCTACACCTTC; CDR3: CASSLALVIRLDGTVSGYTF
V: TRBV7-2; size: NA; J: TRBJ2-7; D: NA; DNA: TGTGCCAGCAGCTTCGACTGGGGGGTAAGCGAGCAGTACTTC; CDR3: CASSFDWGVSEQYF
V: TRBV25-1; size: few; J: TRBJ2-5; D: TRBD1; DNA: TGTGCCAGCTCCCACCCCTTTTCCGAGACAGGGAACGAGACCCAGTACTTC; CDR3: CASSHPFSETGNETQYF
V: TRBV6-4; size: NA; J: TRBJ1-4; D: TRBD1; DNA: TGTGCCAGCACCGTCAGGGGGGGTGAAAAACTGTTTTTT; CDR3: CASTVRGGEKLFF
V: TRBV12-3/TRBV12-4; size: NA; J: TRBJ1-1; D: NA; DNA: TGTGCCAGCAGCTCTGCGGGGCCGCGGAACTGGGATGAAGCTTTCTTT; CDR3: CASSSAGPRNWDEAFF
V: TRBV29-1; size: NA; J: TRBJ2-6; D: NA; DNA: TGCAGCGGACTGGGGCAAAGCTCTGGGGCCAACGTCCTGACTTTC; CDR3: CSGLGQSSGANVLTF
V: TRBV11-2; size: few; J: TRBJ2-2; D: TRBD1; DNA: TGTGCCAGCAGCCCTAACAGGGGGCGGAACGGGGAGCTGTTTTTT; CDR3: CASSPNRGRNGELFF
V: TRBV12-3/TRBV12-4; size: NA; J: TRBJ2-1; D: NA; DNA: TGTGCCAGCAGTTTCTCTCCATACAATGAGCAGTTCTTC; CDR3: CASSFSPYNEQFF
V: TRBV10-2; size: NA; J: TRBJ2-3; D: TRBD2; DNA: TGCGCCAGCAGTTCGAGAAGACTAGCGGGAATGGGAGATACGCAGTATTTT; CDR3: CASSSRRLAGMGDTQYF
V: TRBV7-3; size: few; J: TRBJ1-1; D: TRBD1; DNA: TGTGCCAGCAGCAAAATGGGACAGGGACTGAACACTGAAGCTTTCTTT; CDR3: CASSKMGQGLNTEAFF
V: TRBV2; size: NA; J: TRBJ2-1; D: TRBD2; DNA: TGTGCCAGCAGTCATGAGACTAGCGGAATTTCCTACAATGAGCAGTTCTTC; CDR3: CASSHETSGISYNEQFF
V: TRBV12-3/TRBV12-4; size: NA; J: TRBJ2-6; D: NA; DNA: TGTGCCAGCAGTTACCGAGGCGGAAATTCTGGGGCCAACGTCCTGACTTTC; CDR3: CASSYRGGNSGANVLTF
V: TRBV7-8; size: few; J: TRBJ2-2; D: TRBD2; DNA: TGTGCCAGCAGCTTCAGTCCCTCGGGGGGAGCCTACACCGGGGAGCTGTTTTTT; CDR3: CASSFSPSGGAYTGELFF
V: TRBV30; size: few; J: TRBJ2-1; D: TRBD1; DNA: TGTGCCTGGACGGGACAGGGATCTTACAATGAGCAGTTCTTC; CDR3: CAWTGQGSYNEQFF
V: TRBV15; size: few; J: TRBJ1-4; D: TRBD1; DNA: TGTGCCACCAGCATCCTTGGGACAGGGAATGAAAAACTGTTTTTT; CDR3: CATSILGTGNEKLFF
V: TRBV5-1; size: NA; J: TRBJ1-4; D: NA; DNA: TGCGCCAGCAGCCGTGGCGGAGCAACTAATGAAAAACTGTTTTTT; CDR3: CASSRGGATNEKLFF
V: TRBV5-1; size: many; J: TRBJ2-2; D: NA; DNA: TGCGCCAGCAGTTGGGACCGGACCACCGGGGAGCTGTTTTTT; CDR3: CASSWDRTTGELFF
V: TRBV5-6; size: NA; J: TRBJ2-1; D: NA; DNA: TGTGCCAGCAGCTTGGTGGGGGATAGCTCCTACAATGAGCAGTTCTTC; CDR3: CASSLVGDSSYNEQFF
V: TRBV5-1; size: NA; J: TRBJ2-3; D: TRBD2; DNA: TGCGCCAGCAGCTACATCCAGCGGGAGGCAATCACAGATACGCAGTATTTT; CDR3: CASSYIQREAITDTQYF
V: TRBV20-1; size: few; J: TRBJ1-1; D: NA; DNA: TGCAGTGCAACTACCGGGATCCCCCGGGGCACTGAAGCTTTCTTT; CDR3: CSATTGIPRGTEAFF
V: TRBV30; size: few; J: TRBJ2-2; D: TRBD1; DNA: TGTGCCTGGTACAGGGGGCTAAGAACCGGGGAGCTGTTTTTT; CDR3: CAWYRGLRTGELFF
V: TRBV29-1; size: NA; J: TRBJ2-1; D: TRBD2; DNA: TGCAGCGTTGAAGATACTAGCGGGGGGTACAATGAGCAGTTCTTC; CDR3: CSVEDTSGGYNEQFF
V: TRBV4-2; size: many; J: TRBJ1-1; D: TRBD1; DNA: TGTGCCAGCAGCCCGGACAGGGGCACTGAAGCTTTCTTT; CDR3: CASSPDRGTEAFF
V: TRBV30; size: few; J: TRBJ2-7; D: NA; DNA: TGTGCCTGGAGTGTATCACAGGTCGAGCAGTACTTC; CDR3: CAWSVSQVEQYF
V: TRBV7-2; size: few; J: TRBJ1-6; D: NA; DNA: TGTGCCAGCAGCCCGGAACGGACGGGGTTGGCGCCCCTCCACTTT; CDR3: CASSPERTGLAPLHF
V: TRBV7-9; size: few; J: TRBJ2-3; D: NA; DNA: TGTGCCAGCAGCCTAGCCGGTTGGGCGGATACGCAGTATTTT; CDR3: CASSLAGWADTQYF
V: TRBV6-1; size: NA; J: TRBJ2-5; D: NA; DNA: TGTGCCAGCAGTGAAGGCAGGGTGAGAGAGACCCAGTACTTC; CDR3: CASSEGRVRETQYF
V: TRBV3-1; size: NA; J: TRBJ1-2; D: NA; DNA: TGTGCCAGCAGCCCCTCTGGGACCGATAGCGGCTACACCTTC; CDR3: CASSPSGTDSGYTF
V: TRBV3-1; size: NA; J: TRBJ2-2; D: TRBD1; DNA: TGTGCCAGCAGCCAAGCATGGGACAGGAGGAATAGGAACACCGGGGAGCTGTTTTTT; CDR3: CASSQAWDRRNRNTGELFF
V: TRBV25-1; size: few; J: TRBJ2-7; D: TRBD1; DNA: TGTGCCAGCAGGGGACAGGTCAGAACAGACGAGCAGTACTTC; CDR3: CASRGQVRTDEQYF
V: TRBV7-6; size: NA; J: TRBJ2-3; D: NA; DNA: TGTGCCAGCAGCACCTTTCCGGGGAGAAGCACAGATACGCAGTATTTT; CDR3: CASSTFPGRSTDTQYF
V: TRBV5-8; size: few; J: TRBJ2-2; D: TRBD2; DNA: TGTGCCAGCACCCTCAATCCCGGGCTAGCGGGCCCCCCGAACACCGGGGAGCTGTTTTTT; CDR3: CASTLNPGLAGPPNTGELFF
V: TRBV12-3/TRBV12-4; size: NA; J: TRBJ2-5; D: NA; DNA: TGTGCCAGCAGCCTTCGGGGCAGGGGAGAGACCCAGTACTTC; CDR3: CASSLRGRGETQYF
V: TRBV15; size: NA; J: TRBJ2-7; D: TRBD1; DNA: TGTGCCACCAGCAGCGGGACAGGAGACGAGCAGTACTTC; CDR3: CATSSGTGDEQYF
V: TRBV7-7; size: NA; J: TRBJ1-1; D: NA; DNA: TGTGCTAGCAGCTTAGGTTTGGAGACTGAAGCTTTCTTT; CDR3: CASSLGLETEAFF
V: TRBV12-3/TRBV12-4; size: NA; J: TRBJ1-1; D: NA; DNA: TGTGCCAGCAGTTCACGCCCCCCAGGAAGGGCTGAAGCTTTCTTT; CDR3: CASSSRPPGRAEAFF
V: TRBV29-1; size: NA; J: TRBJ2-1; D: NA; DNA: TGCAGCGTTGATGAGGGACCCACGAGTTTTCGTCACAATGAGCAGTTCTTC; CDR3: CSVDEGPTSFRHNEQFF
V: TRBV10-3; size: NA; J: TRBJ2-7; D: NA; DNA: TGTGCCATCAGTGACGTGGAGGGCCACTACGAGCAGTACTTC; CDR3: CAISDVEGHYEQYF
V: TRBV4-1; size: NA; J: TRBJ1-4; D: NA; DNA: TGCGCCAGCAGCCAGGTGCAGGGGGAAAAACTGTTTTTT; CDR3: CASSQVQGEKLFF
V: TRBV14; size: few; J: TRBJ2-7; D: TRBD1; DNA: TGTGCCAGCAGCCCCCCCAGAGCCGGACAGGGGCCCTACGAGCAGTACTTC; CDR3: CASSPPRAGQGPYEQYF
V: TRBV5-1; size: few; J: TRBJ1-2; D: NA; DNA: TGCGCCAGCAGCACCACCCTTGGGGATGGCTACACCTTC; CDR3: CASSTTLGDGYTF
V: TRBV6-6; size: NA; J: TRBJ1-2; D: NA; DNA: TGTGCCAGCAGACCAACAGGGTCCTATGGCTACACCTTC; CDR3: CASRPTGSYGYTF
V: TRBV7-7; size: many; J: TRBJ2-5; D: NA; DNA: TGTGCTAGCAGCTTGACCCCGGGACAAGAGACCCAGTACTTC; CDR3: CASSLTPGQETQYF
V: TRBV7-2; size: few; J: TRBJ2-7; D: NA; DNA: TGTGCCAGCAGCATAGGGGGGGTGGTCTACGAGCAGTACTTC; CDR3: CASSIGGVVYEQYF
V: TRBV29-1; size: NA; J: TRBJ2-7; D: TRBD2; DNA: TGCAGCGTTGTGCTAGCGGGAGGGGATTTCTCCTACGAGCAGTACTTC; CDR3: CSVVLAGGDFSYEQYF
V: TRBV21-1; size: NA; J: TRBJ2-5; D: NA; DNA: TGTGCCAGCAGCAAAGATCCGGGGGGGGACCCCGGGGGCCAGTACTTC; CDR3: CASSKDPGGDPGGQYF
V: TRBV2; size: few; J: TRBJ1-2; D: TRBD1; DNA: TGTGCCAGCAGACAGGGGGAGAATGGCTACACCTTC; CDR3: CASRQGENGYTF
V: TRBV23-1; size: medium-sized; J: TRBJ2-7; D: NA; DNA: TGCGCCAGCAGTCCCTCTAGGTGGAATAAGTACGAGCAGTACTTC; CDR3: CASSPSRWNKYEQYF
V: TRBV7-6; size: few; J: TRBJ2-4; D: NA; DNA: TGTGCCAGCAGCCGCGGACGAGACCAGTTCGGCAAAAACATTCAGTACTTC; CDR3: CASSRGRDQFGKNIQYF